The clone carrying this TCR beta chain came up a few times. This entry comes from a study of blood T cell repertoires in COVID-19. On the study more broadly: Italy, Spain and the United States were the sources of the convalescent and acute COVID-19 samples.

The length of the CDR3 is 15 residues. Germline-derived CDR1 and CDR2 are LGHNA and YSLEER. Trimming took off 4 bases at V and 8 bases at J, with 17 bases between the two ends. How the authors handled the data: Amplified reference gene primers provided the basis for estimating nucleated cell counts. Method: immunoSEQ multiplex PCR; TCRdb's copy keeps in-frame clones and lacks some. From that table come the V and J calls and clone size; the DNA was used to work out D and trimming. The sample includes roughly 300,000 clones, 80% to 95% of them seen just once. Living in 24 US areas, the participants were between roughly 18 and 89 years of age. Donors of Cohort 3 who recovered were those that had two negative PCRs, clearance, or symptom resolution.

The clonotype originates from a woman aged 30 to 39 who had recovered from COVID-19. The genes are TRBV4-3 and TRBJ2-2; D not certain. The sequencing input was PBMCs or T cells enriched from blood (not recorded which). The CDR3 DNA is TGCGCCAGCAGCCGGATTGACACACGCGAAGGGGAGCTGTTTTTT. It yields the protein CASSRIDTREGELFF.